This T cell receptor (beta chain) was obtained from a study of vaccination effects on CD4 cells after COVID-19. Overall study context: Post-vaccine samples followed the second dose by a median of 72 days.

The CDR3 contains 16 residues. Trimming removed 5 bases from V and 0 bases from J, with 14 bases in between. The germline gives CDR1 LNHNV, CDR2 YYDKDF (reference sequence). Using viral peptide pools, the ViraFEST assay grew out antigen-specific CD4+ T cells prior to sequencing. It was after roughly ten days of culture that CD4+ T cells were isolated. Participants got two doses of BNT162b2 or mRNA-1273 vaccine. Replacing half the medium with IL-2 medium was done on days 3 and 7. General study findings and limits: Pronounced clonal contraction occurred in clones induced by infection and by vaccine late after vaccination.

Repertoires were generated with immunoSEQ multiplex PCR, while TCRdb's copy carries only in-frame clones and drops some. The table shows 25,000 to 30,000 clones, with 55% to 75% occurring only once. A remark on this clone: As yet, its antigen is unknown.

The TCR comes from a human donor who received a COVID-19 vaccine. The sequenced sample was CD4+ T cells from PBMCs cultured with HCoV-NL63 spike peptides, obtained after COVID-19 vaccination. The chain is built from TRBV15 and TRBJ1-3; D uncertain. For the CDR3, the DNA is TGTGCCACCAGCCTTATACCAGGCCTCTCTGGAAACACCATATATTTT. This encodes CATSLIPGLSGNTIYF.